This T cell receptor (beta chain) emerged from a study of cytomegalovirus exposure and HLA in healthy donors. Study-level points and caveats: First-cohort TCR clusters tended to co-occur in the roughly 130 validation repertoires, a later analysis found. Associated with cytomegalovirus, according to the listing, were around 160 TCR beta chains. Rarity held for most TCR sequences, but there were some public TCRs that occurred in many donors.

Trimming stripped 9 bases from V and 0 bases from J, with 13 bases between. Germline assignment: CDR1 SNHLY and CDR2 FYNNEI. This CDR3 is built from 14 residues. Concerning this clone: Its specificity is not known.

The repertoire was sequenced with immunoSEQ multiplex PCR; TCRdb's copy has only in-frame clones and lacks some. The sample carries approximately 160,000 clones, about 90% recorded once. What was sequenced was PBMCs. The chain uses TRBV2 and TRBJ2-3; D unresolved. This receptor was obtained from a woman aged 30 to 39 in good health and CMV-seronegative. The CDR3 DNA follows: TGTGCCAGGTCCGATATTCCGAGCACAGATACGCAGTATTTT. Its translation: CARSDIPSTDTQYF. Variable domain in full (rest from reference TRBV2 and TRBJ2-3): EPEVTQTPSHQVTQMGQEVILRCVPISNHLYFYWYRQILGQKVEFLVSFYNNEISEKSEIFDDQFSVERPDGSNFTLKIRSTKLEDSAMYFCARSDIPSTDTQYFGPGTRLTVL.